This TCR beta chain was obtained from a study of OX40 agonist ivuxolimab in advanced cancers. As for the study in general: Patients took ivuxolimab, an agonistic anti-OX40 (CD134) antibody.

General study results and limits: Partial responders receiving 0.1-3.0 mg/kg showed among the lowest clonal expansion.

A remark on this clone: The antigen remains undetermined.

Autoimmune disease history or systemic immunosuppression excluded patients. The assay was immunoSEQ multiplex PCR, and TCRdb's table has in-frame clones only and misses some. The table includes 90,000 to 120,000 clones, less than 95% detected once. Per germline, CDR1 MNHEY and CDR2 SMNVEV (reference sequence). V lost 7 bases to trimming and J lost 3 bases, with 18 bases between them. This CDR3 has 16 residues. The chain is built from TRBV27 and TRBJ2-2; TRBD1 is a possible D gene (5 bases). Sequenced material: CD4+ or CD8+ T cells sorted from blood, taken in a trial of the OX40 agonist ivuxolimab. The TCR comes from an adult with an advanced solid tumor such as melanoma, head and neck, liver or kidney cancer. The CDR3 DNA follows: TGTGCCAGCACCCGATGGGGCCCGTCTGACACCGGGGAGCTGTTTTTT. Translation gives CASTRWGPSDTGELFF.